The 31 T cell receptor beta chains reported below all come from one sample, sequenced in a study of CD8 T cells in ankylosing spondylitis. Whole-study results and caveats: Fewer than ten highly homologous variants made up a TCR beta motif that seemed to typify ankylosing spondylitis blood.

TCRdb reprocessed the 5' RACE reads with MiXCR, giving one entry per CDR3 protein. This sample has 350,000 or so distinct CDR3 sequences, with less than 10% found just once. These receptors have no identified antigens. The specimen was blood, either unsorted or a sorted T cell fraction (not recorded which). The receptors originated from a male donor with ankylosing spondylitis.

This chain uses TRBV6-1 with TRBJ1-1; D is undetermined. From germline, CDR1 is MNHNS and CDR2 SASEGT. V lost 11 bases to trimming and J lost 4 bases, with 14 bases between them. The CDR3 spans 12 residues. In nucleotides, the CDR3 is TGTGCCTTGCGGCGGGGTAGCACTGAAGCTTTCTTT. Translated, it gives CALRRGSTEAFF.

Ten or more counts support this clonotype. This chain joins TRBV7-3 and TRBJ2-1, with D possibly matching TRBD2 (6 bases). The CDR3 has 16 amino acids. CDR1 and CDR2 (germline): SGHTA, FQGTGA. With 1 base removed from V and 4 bases from J, the gap between germline ends came to 14 bases. Here the CDR3 DNA reads TGTGCCAGCAGCTTAAGAGTTGGCGGGAAATACAATGAGCAGTTCTTC. Amino acids: CASSLRVGGKYNEQFF.

The CDR3, as DNA: TGCGCCAGCAGCTTGGAGGGACTACGCTACACAGATACGCAGTATTTT. The encoded protein is CASSLEGLRYTDTQYF. The genes are TRBV5-1 and TRBJ2-3, with 7 bases aligning to TRBD2. Germline V gene sequence: CDR1 SGHRS, CDR2 YFSETQ. J was trimmed by 2 bases and V by 0 bases; bases with no gene match: 6. CDR3 length equals 16 residues.

The chain has TRBV29-1 and TRBJ2-2; D remains unclear. V lost 3 bases to trimming and J lost 3 bases, with 8 bases between them. The germline V gene encodes CDR1 SQVTM and CDR2 ANQGSEA. CDR3 length: 13 amino acids. CDR3 DNA sequence: TGCAGCGTTGAGCTTATGTACACCGGGGAGCTGTTTTTT. It is translated as CSVELMYTGELFF.

This clonotype has a count of ten or more. The chain links TRBV3-1 to TRBJ1-5; D is possibly TRBD1 (6 bases). The CDR3 length is 13 residues. Trimming cost V 1 base and J 7 bases, with 8 bases left between them. In germline, CDR1 is LGHDT, CDR2 YNNKEL (reference sequence). CDR3 amino acids: CASSQGTDQPQHF. The CDR3 DNA reads TGTGCCAGCAGCCAAGGGACAGACCAGCCCCAGCATTTT.

The chain links TRBV7-2 to TRBJ1-1; 7 bases agree with TRBD1. CDR1 SGHTA and CDR2 FQGNSA come from the germline V gene. The CDR3 is 15 amino acids. The trim removed 1 base at V and 5 bases at J, leaving 7 bases unmatched. The CDR3 nucleotides read TGTGCCAGCAGCTTAGTACAGGGGTGGGGTACTGAAGCTTTCTTT. Amino acids: CASSLVQGWGTEAFF.

J is TRBJ1-1 and V is TRBV5-1; maybe TRBD1 (6 bases). Trimming removed 0 bases from V and 10 bases from J, with 10 bases in between. The germline CDR1 and CDR2 sequences are SGHRS and YFSETQ. This CDR3 spans 12 amino acids. The DNA of the CDR3 is TGCGCCAGCAGCTTGGACAGGGTTCGAGCTTTCTTT. Translated, it gives CASSLDRVRAFF. The full variable domain, its missing parts supplied by reference TRBV5-1 and TRBJ1-1, is KAGVTQTPRYLIKTRGQQVTLSCSPISGHRSVSWYQQTPGQGLQFLFEYFSETQRNKGNFPGRFSGRQFSNSRSEMNVSTLELGDSALYLCASSLDRVRAFFGQGTRLTVV.

This clonotype appeared a few times. This rearrangement joins TRBV27 to TRBJ2-7; D ambiguous. There are 12 residues in the CDR3. The V gene lost 7 bases and the J gene lost 1 base, with 8 bases spanning the gap. CDR1 MNHEY and CDR2 SMNVEV come from the germline V gene (reference sequence). The CDR3 here is CASIGASYEQYF. CDR3 sequence (DNA): TGTGCCAGCATCGGCGCATCCTACGAGCAGTACTTC.

This clonotype was seen many times. The chain recombines TRBV12-3 or TRBV12-4 with TRBJ2-7, with D unresolved. The ends were cut back, 1 base at V and 4 bases at J, with 11 bases in the middle. CDR3 size: 14 residues. For the CDR3, the DNA is TGTGCCAGCAGTTTAGGTGGGCCACGATACGAGCAGTACTTC. Amino acids: CASSLGGPRYEQYF.

The sample holds a few counts of this clonotype. The chain joins TRBV18 to TRBJ1-6, with 9 bases aligning to TRBD1. Looked up from germline, CDR1 is KGHSH and CDR2 is LQKENI. The length of the CDR3 is 15 residues. The junction had 2 bases not matched to a gene; V was cut back by 3 bases and J by 5 bases. The CDR3 nucleotides are TGTGCCAGCTCACCCTGGACAGGGGATAATTCACCCCTCCACTTT. It codes for CASSPWTGDNSPLHF. Filled out from reference TRBV18 and TRBJ1-6, the complete variable domain reads NAGVMQNPRHLVRRRGQEARLRCSPMKGHSHVYWYRQLPEEGLKFMVYLQKENIIDESGMPKERFSAEFPKEGPSILRIQQVVRGDSAAYFCASSPWTGDNSPLHFGNGTRLTVT.

This clonotype was detected ten times or more. The rearrangement joins TRBV12-5 to TRBJ2-1; D uncertain. The CDR3 totals 17 residues. The germline CDR1 and CDR2 sequences are LGHNT and FRNRAP. Trimming took 5 bases from V and 8 from J, leaving 25 bases between them. The CDR3 DNA reads TGTGCTAGTGGTCGGACCGGAGCCTCGATTTTGACCGATGAGCAGTTCTTC. This encodes CASGRTGASILTDEQFF.

This sequence joins TRBV7-8 and TRBJ2-1; the D gene is possibly TRBD1 (6 bases). CDR3 length: 15 residues. CDR1 and CDR2 from the germline V gene are SGHVS and FQNEAQ. V lost 5 bases to trimming and J lost 8 bases, with 19 bases between them. The CDR3 region has the DNA TGTGCCAGCAGCAAAGATCAGGGGTCCGCGGATGAGCAGTTCTTC. Encoded protein: CASSKDQGSADEQFF.

In this sample, this clonotype turned up a few times. CDR3 sequence (DNA): TGTGCCAGCAGCCCCCCCGCCTCGGAGCAGTATTTT. Translated: CASSPPASEQYF. V usage is TRBV6-5 and J usage is TRBJ2-3; D is uncertain. Trimming removed 6 bases at V and 11 bases at J, with 15 bases between. CDR1 MNHEY and CDR2 SVGAGI come from the germline V gene. This CDR3 contains 12 residues.

There are many counts of this clonotype. This chain joins TRBV4-2 and TRBJ2-1, with TRBD2 identical over 13 bases. J was trimmed by 4 bases and V by 1 base; bases with no gene match: 1. The CDR3 has 16 residues. The V gene's germline CDR1 is LGHNA and CDR2 YNFKEQ. The CDR3 nucleotides are TGTGCCAGCAGCCAAGCACTAGCGGGAGGGTACAATGAGCAGTTCTTC. It encodes CASSQALAGGYNEQFF.

This clonotype was counted a few times. The chain is built from TRBV6-1 and TRBJ1-1; 10 nucleotides align to TRBD1. CDR1 MNHNS and CDR2 SASEGT come from the germline V gene. This CDR3 is 14 amino acids long. V was clipped by 6 bases and J by 4 bases; unmatched bases: 5. CDR3 residues: CASRGQGGITEAFF. The CDR3 DNA is TGTGCCAGCAGAGGACAGGGGGGAATCACTGAAGCTTTCTTT.

The chain couples TRBV27 to TRBJ2-7; D possibly corresponds to TRBD1 (6 bases). CDR1 and CDR2 from the germline V gene are MNHEY and SMNVEV (reference sequence). The CDR3 contains 14 residues. The V end was cut by 3 bases, the J end by 0 bases, with 9 bases between. CDR3 region: CASSFQDSSYEQYF. In DNA form, the CDR3 reads TGTGCCAGCAGTTTCCAGGACAGCTCCTACGAGCAGTACTTC.

The V gene is TRBV9, the J gene TRBJ1-6; 7 bases agree with TRBD1. Trimming took 1 base from V and 9 from J; bases not matched to a gene: 10. The CDR3 runs 16 residues. Germline lookup yields CDR1 SGDLS and CDR2 YYNGEE. CDR3 sequence reads: CASSVNPRQGVSPLHF. The CDR3, as DNA: TGTGCCAGCAGCGTAAATCCCCGACAGGGCGTTTCACCCCTCCACTTT.

V is TRBV21-1 and J is TRBJ1-5. TRBV21-1 is a known pseudogene. The length of the CDR3 is 15 residues. The CDR3, as DNA: TGTGCCAGCAGCAAAGTTATGGAGGGGTATCAGCCCCAGCATTTT. Its protein product is CASSKVMEGYQPQHF.

This clonotype was counted only a few times. V usage is TRBV5-1 and J usage is TRBJ1-6, with D hard to call. Germline CDR1 SGHRS, CDR2 YFSETQ. Trimming left V 2 bases short and J 6 bases short, with 15 bases between. The CDR3 spans 16 residues. The CDR3 DNA sequence: TGCGCCAGCAGCTTTTCCCAACCGGGGTCTAATTCACCCCTCCACTTT. This sequence encodes CASSFSQPGSNSPLHF.

V usage is TRBV20-1 and J usage is TRBJ2-7; D assignment may be TRBD1 or TRBD2 (5 bases each). The V gene lost 6 bases and the J gene lost 2 bases, with 20 bases spanning the gap. This CDR3 is 15 amino acids long. Germline CDR1 and CDR2: DFQATT and SNEGSKA (reference sequence). CDR3 sequence: CSAAHPGTEAYEQYF. CDR3 nucleotides: TGCAGTGCCGCCCACCCCGGGACCGAAGCCTACGAGCAGTACTTC.

This clonotype was detected many times. The rearrangement joins TRBV5-1 to TRBJ1-1; perhaps TRBD1 as D (6 bases). Germline V CDR1 and CDR2: SGHRS, YFSETQ. The CDR3 runs 14 residues. Trimming removed 4 bases from V and 2 bases from J, with 12 bases in between. CDR3 amino acids: CASSPWTANTEAFF. The CDR3 nucleotides read TGCGCCAGCAGCCCCTGGACAGCAAACACTGAAGCTTTCTTT.

V and J are TRBV29-1 and TRBJ2-7; 8 bases align to TRBD2. The CDR3 extends over 13 amino acids. Germline CDR1 reads SQVTM; CDR2 reads ANQGSEA. V gave up 6 bases and J gave up 4 bases; unmatched junction bases: 8. CDR3 DNA: TGCAGCGTAGCCAGCAGCGGGAGTTACGAGCAGTACTTC. This codes for CSVASSGSYEQYF.

This clonotype was seen a handful of times. J is TRBJ1-2 and V is TRBV4-3, with D unresolved. Trimming shortened V by 0 bases and J by 5 bases, and 10 bases separated the two germline ends. The CDR3 covers 14 residues. In germline, CDR1 is LGHNA, CDR2 YSLEER. CDR3 nucleotide sequence: TGCGCCAGCAGCCAAGATCTGGCGGCTTATGGCTACACCTTC. It codes for CASSQDLAAYGYTF.

This clonotype was seen many times. The rearrangement joins TRBV5-1 to TRBJ2-5; TRBD1 might be the D (5 bases). CDR3 size: 15 residues. V was cut by 2 bases and J by 2 bases, with 13 bases left in between. The germline V gene has CDR1 SGHRS and CDR2 YFSETQ. In DNA, the CDR3 is TGCGCCAGCAGCTTCCGACAGCTAGAACAAGAGACCCAGTACTTC. Translated, it gives CASSFRQLEQETQYF.

This clonotype was seen ten or more times. V usage is TRBV5-1 and J usage is TRBJ2-7; D perhaps matches TRBD1 (7 bases). With 4 bases removed from V and 2 bases from J, the gap between germline ends came to 13 bases. CDR1 SGHRS and CDR2 YFSETQ come from the germline V gene. This CDR3 region has 14 residues. CDR3 sequence: CASSGGTEPYEQYF. DNA for the CDR3: TGCGCCAGCAGCGGAGGGACAGAGCCCTACGAGCAGTACTTC. The variable domain in full, completed from reference TRBV5-1 and TRBJ2-7, reads KAGVTQTPRYLIKTRGQQVTLSCSPISGHRSVSWYQQTPGQGLQFLFEYFSETQRNKGNFPGRFSGRQFSNSRSEMNVSTLELGDSALYLCASSGGTEPYEQYFGPGTRLTVT.

V gene TRBV5-1 combines with J gene TRBJ2-7; 10 positions agree with TRBD2. This CDR3 is 15 amino acids long. Germline V gene lookup returns CDR1 SGHRS and CDR2 YFSETQ. V dropped 6 bases and J dropped 5; count of bases not matched to a gene: 11. The CDR3 DNA reads as TGCGCCAGCATCGGGGGACCTAGCGGGAGTAACGAGCAGTACTTC. It encodes CASIGGPSGSNEQYF.

The chain uses TRBV20-1 and TRBJ2-3; no firm D call. Germline assignment: CDR1 DFQATT and CDR2 SNEGSKA (reference sequence). The CDR3 is 12 residues long. Trimming pared 4 bases from V and 6 bases from J, leaving 11 bases between. Here the CDR3 DNA reads TGCAGTGCTAAAACCCGTACGGATACGCAGTATTTT. It is translated as CSAKTRTDTQYF.

There are many counts of this clonotype. This chain connects TRBV5-5 to TRBJ2-7; 11 bases are a match to TRBD2. V shed 4 bases and J 0 bases; nucleotides not matched to a gene: 3. Germline loops: CDR1 SGHKS, CDR2 YYEKEE (reference sequence). There are 15 residues in the CDR3. The CDR3 loop is CASSPGLAVSYEQYF. The DNA of the CDR3 is TGTGCCAGCAGCCCGGGACTAGCGGTCTCCTACGAGCAGTACTTC. Together with reference TRBV5-5 and TRBJ2-7, the CDR3 gives the full variable domain: DAGVTQSPTHLIKTRGQQVTLRCSPISGHKSVSWYQQVLGQGPQFIFQYYEKEERGRGNFPDRFSARQFPNYSSELNVNALLLGDSALYLCASSPGLAVSYEQYFGPGTRLTVT.

This clonotype was counted between two and nine times. The chain employs TRBV5-1 and TRBJ2-1; 7 positions match TRBD1. CDR3 length: 12 amino acids. Germline V gene data show CDR1 as SGHRS and CDR2 as YFSETQ. V was clipped by 5 bases and J by 8 bases; unmatched bases: 4. The CDR3 is CASSGQADEQFF. The CDR3 bases are TGCGCCAGCAGTGGACAGGCGGATGAGCAGTTCTTC.

As concerns this clonotype: A much more abundant neighbour one base away suggests this may be a read error. The V and J genes are TRBV7-2 and TRBJ2-7; 10 bases match TRBD2. Germline V gene lookup returns CDR1 SGHTA and CDR2 FQGNSA. This CDR3 contains 16 residues. The CDR3: CASNLKAGGPRYEQYF. The CDR3 DNA follows: TGTGCCAGCAACTTAAAAGCGGGAGGGCCCAGGTACGAGCAGTACTTC.

This clonotype was detected only a few times. The chain joins TRBV2 to TRBJ2-5; D unresolved. Deletions cut 1 base from V and 2 bases from J, with 8 bases between. The CDR3 is made up of 14 amino acids. Germline V CDR1 and CDR2: SNHLY, FYNNEI. CDR3 sequence: CASSEVTEQETQYF. DNA for the CDR3: TGTGCCAGCAGTGAAGTCACGGAGCAAGAGACCCAGTACTTC.